These T cell receptor beta chains were read from a single sample in a study of cytomegalovirus exposure and HLA in healthy donors. This table comes from immunoSEQ multiplex PCR, and its TCRdb copy is limited to in-frame clones, with some not included. The sample has over 65,000 clones, about 79% seen once. The sequencing input was PBMCs. Every receptor here comes from a woman aged 35 to 49 in good health and CMV-seronegative. CDR3s include the opening cysteine and the closing phenylalanine or tryptophan. D genes are given only for firm matches. For some rows the clone size is stated as once, few or many, or as a class when expanded; others skip it.

J: TRBJ1-6; size: .; D: TRBD1; V: TRBV25-1; CDR3: CASSGTGVSPLHF; DNA: TGTGCCAGCAGCGGGACAGGGGTATCACCCCTCCACTTT
J: TRBJ2-3; size: .; D: .; V: TRBV7-2; CDR3: CASSPDFVSTDTQYF; DNA: TGTGCCAGCAGCCCCGACTTCGTTAGCACAGATACGCAGTATTTT
J: TRBJ1-3; size: .; D: .; V: TRBV5-6; CDR3: CASSLGGSGNTIYF; DNA: TGTGCCAGCAGCTTGGGCGGGAGTGGAAACACCATATATTTT
J: TRBJ2-5; size: .; D: .; V: TRBV15; CDR3: CATAPRTGEETQYF; DNA: TGTGCCACCGCGCCCCGGACTGGGGAAGAGACCCAGTACTTC
J: TRBJ2-1; size: .; D: TRBD2; V: TRBV5-8; CDR3: CASSLAGLAGVEEQFF; DNA: TGTGCCAGCAGCTTGGCCGGCCTAGCGGGGGTCGAGGAGCAGTTCTTC
J: TRBJ2-5; size: .; D: TRBD1; V: TRBV27; CDR3: CASRKGTGLTETQYF; DNA: TGTGCCAGCAGAAAGGGGACAGGCCTCACGGAGACCCAGTACTTC
J: TRBJ2-1; size: .; D: .; V: TRBV29-1; CDR3: CSVGNESEQFF; DNA: TGCAGCGTTGGAAACGAAAGCGAGCAGTTCTTC
J: TRBJ1-1; size: .; D: .; V: TRBV20-1; CDR3: CSAGVGEAFF; DNA: TGCAGTGCTGGAGTCGGTGAAGCTTTCTTT
J: TRBJ1-1; size: once; D: TRBD1; V: TRBV7-9; CDR3: CSSSPRDREAFF; DNA: TGTTCCAGCAGCCCACGTGACAGGGAGGCTTTCTTT
J: TRBJ2-5; size: few; D: TRBD2; V: TRBV6-1; CDR3: CASVAGGLGEAQYF; DNA: TGTGCCAGCGTGGCTGGGGGACTAGGGGAGGCCCAGTACTTC
J: TRBJ1-6; size: .; D: .; V: TRBV5-6; CDR3: CASSRVLTANSPLHF; DNA: TGTGCCAGCAGCCGCGTTTTGACAGCGAATTCACCCCTCCACTTT